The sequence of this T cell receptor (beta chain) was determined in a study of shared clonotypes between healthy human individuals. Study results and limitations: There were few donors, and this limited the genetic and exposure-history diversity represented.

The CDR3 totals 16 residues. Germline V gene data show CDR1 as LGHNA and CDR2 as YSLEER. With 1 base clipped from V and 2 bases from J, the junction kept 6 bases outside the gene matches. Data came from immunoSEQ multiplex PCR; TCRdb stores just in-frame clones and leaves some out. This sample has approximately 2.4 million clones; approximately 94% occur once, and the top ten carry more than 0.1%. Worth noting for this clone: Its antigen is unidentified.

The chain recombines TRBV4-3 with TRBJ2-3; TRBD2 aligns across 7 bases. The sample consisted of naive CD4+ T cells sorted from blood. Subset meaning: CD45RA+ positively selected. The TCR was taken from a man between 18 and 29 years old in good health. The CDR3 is CASSQASAGSTDTQYF. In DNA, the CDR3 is TGCGCCAGCAGCCAAGCTTCAGCGGGATCCACAGATACGCAGTATTTT.